The 32 T cell receptor beta chains below all came from one sample that was sequenced in a study of blood T cell repertoires in COVID-19. Only in-frame clones appear in the TCRdb table, and some are missing; sequencing was by immunoSEQ multiplex PCR. The sample shows more than 250,000 clones, approximately 86% of them seen only once. The sample comprised PBMCs or T cells enriched from blood (not recorded which). These receptors originate from a woman in her late teens or twenties who had recovered from COVID-19.

This clone has more than one count but fewer than ten. This chain links TRBV29-1 with TRBJ1-1, with D hard to call. The V end lost 2 bases, the J end lost 0 bases, and 4 bases lay between the germline ends. Germline V gene data show CDR1 as SQVTM and CDR2 as ANQGSEA. This CDR3 is built from 12 residues. The CDR3 region is CSVERVNTEAFF. DNA of the CDR3: TGCAGCGTTGAACGGGTGAACACTGAAGCTTTCTTT.

This clone was counted a single time. The V and J genes are TRBV5-4 and TRBJ2-7; 12 positions agree with TRBD2. Germline trimming cut 4 bases from V and 6 bases from J; bases unmatched to any gene: 11. The CDR3 has 16 residues. CDR1 SGHNT and CDR2 YYREEE come from the germline V gene (reference sequence). CDR3 nucleotide sequence: TGTGCCAGCAGCGCGAACCCTAGCGGGAGGGCCGTCGAGCAGTACTTC. It yields the protein CASSANPSGRAVEQYF.

The chain employs TRBV4-1 and TRBJ1-6, with TRBD1 matching over 7 bases. The CDR3 spans 16 residues. With V trimmed by 4 bases and J by 9 bases, 12 bases remained unmatched. The V gene's germline CDR1 is MGHRA and CDR2 YSYEKL. CDR3 nucleotides: TGCGCCAGCAGCCCAGATTTAGACAGGGAAGGTTCACCCCTCCACTTT. It specifies CASSPDLDREGSPLHF.

The V and J genes are TRBV14 and TRBJ2-7, with D tentatively TRBD1 (6 bases). The CDR3 runs to 16 residues. The V end lost 0 bases, the J end lost 6 bases, and 18 bases lay between the germline ends. Germline V gives CDR1 SGHDN, CDR2 FVKESK. For the CDR3, the DNA is TGTGCCAGCAGCCAAGATTTTTTGTTTCAGGGGAGCGAGCAGTACTTC. This codes for CASSQDFLFQGSEQYF.

This CDR3 is CASSPGLNEQFF. The CDR3 coding sequence is TGTGCCAGCAGTCCTGGGCTCAATGAGCAGTTCTTC. This rearrangement joins TRBV28 to TRBJ2-1, with D hard to call. Trimming cost V 5 bases and J 6 bases, with 8 bases left between them. Germline loops: CDR1 MDHEN, CDR2 SYDVKM. The length of the CDR3 is 12 residues.

This sequence joins TRBV27 and TRBJ2-1; TRBD2 aligns across 9 bases. The CDR3 consists of 14 residues. Germline V lookup: CDR1 MNHEY, CDR2 SMNVEV (reference sequence). The V and J ends lost 8 bases and 4 bases, in that order; junction bases with no gene match: 6. As DNA, the CDR3 is TGTGCCAGCGCCCAGGCGGGGGGGTACAATGAGCAGTTCTTC. This gives the protein CASAQAGGYNEQFF.

This clone was seen just once. The chain couples TRBV30 to TRBJ1-6; D ambiguous. The CDR3 covers 13 residues. The V end lost 3 bases, the J end lost 4 bases, and 7 bases lay between the germline ends. Germline-derived CDR1 and CDR2 are GTSNPN and SVGIG (reference sequence). In DNA form, the CDR3 reads TGTGCCTGGAGGCCAGTATATAATTCACCCCTCCACTTT. Encoded protein: CAWRPVYNSPLHF.

V gene TRBV23-1 combines with J gene TRBJ1-1; D uncertain. TRBV23-1 is assigned to the ORF class and has an uncertain function. The V end lost 0 bases, the J end lost 1 base, and 18 bases lay between the germline ends. The CDR3 runs to 18 residues. In DNA, the CDR3 is TGCGCCAGCAGTCAATCCCTGCCTGTACAGAGAACGAACACTGAAGCTTTCTTT. Translated, it gives CASSQSLPVQRTNTEAFF.

The genes are TRBV3-1 (or the pseudogene TRBV3-2) and TRBJ1-1; D gene ambiguous. Trimming took 1 base from V and 5 from J, leaving 11 bases between them. Germline V gene sequence: CDR1 LGHDT, CDR2 YNNKEL (reference sequence). The CDR3 runs to 14 residues. The CDR3 sequence: CASSQGRYRTEAFF. The CDR3, as DNA: TGTGCCAGCAGCCAAGGCAGGTATCGGACTGAAGCTTTCTTT.

The chain employs TRBV7-6 and TRBJ2-1, with 7 bases aligning to TRBD1. The V and J ends lost 5 bases and 5 bases, in that order; junction bases with no gene match: 6. CDR3 size: 14 residues. Germline V gene sequence: CDR1 SGHVS, CDR2 FNYEAQ. The CDR3 region is CASSRQGNHNEQFF. In nucleotides, the CDR3 is TGTGCCAGCAGCAGACAGGGCAATCACAATGAGCAGTTCTTC.

This clone was observed at least ten times. Other DNA sequences in this sample translate to the same CDR3. The chain has TRBV2 and TRBJ2-7; D possibly corresponds to TRBD2 (6 bases). Germline CDR1 and CDR2: SNHLY and FYNNEI. Trimming left V 3 bases short and J 2 bases short, with 8 bases between. The CDR3 consists of 13 residues. CDR3 in amino acids: CASSEGLTYEQYF. As DNA, the CDR3 is TGTGCCAGCAGTGAGGGACTTACCTACGAGCAGTACTTC.

The chain employs TRBV7-8 and TRBJ1-5; D is unclear. The V gene's germline CDR1 is SGHVS and CDR2 FQNEAQ. The CDR3 consists of 15 residues. V was pared by 5 bases and J by 4 bases, with 15 bases between. In DNA, the CDR3 is TGTGCCAGCAGCCGATTACCTCGCGGGAATCAGCCCCAGCATTTT. This sequence encodes CASSRLPRGNQPQHF.

This clone is a singleton in its sample. The V and J genes are TRBV5-1 and TRBJ1-4; 9 bases agree with TRBD1. Trimming at V came to 4 bases and at J to 6 bases, leaving 7 bases not matched to a gene. This CDR3 comprises 15 residues. CDR1 and CDR2 (germline): SGHRS, YFSETQ. The CDR3 nucleotides are TGCGCCAGCAGCAGGAACAGGGGGCAGGATGAAAAACTGTTTTTT. Translating gives CASSRNRGQDEKLFF.

The chain is built from TRBV2 and TRBJ2-1, with TRBD1 identical over 8 bases. V was pared by 4 bases and J by 4 bases, with 6 bases of the junction left unmatched. Looked up from germline, CDR1 is SNHLY and CDR2 is FYNNEI. The CDR3 consists of 15 residues. This CDR3 is CASSGRTGRYNEQFF. The CDR3 DNA reads TGTGCCAGCAGTGGAAGGACAGGGCGGTACAATGAGCAGTTCTTC.

V is TRBV7-8 and J is TRBJ2-2; a possible D gene is TRBD2 (5 bases). V was clipped by 1 base and J by 3 bases, with 21 bases between them. Germline CDR1 is SGHVS and CDR2 is FQNEAQ. The CDR3 runs to 19 residues. The CDR3 coding sequence is TGTGCCAGCAGCTTAGGGAGTGGGCGGGCTGGGCCAGACACCGGGGAGCTGTTTTTT. Translation: CASSLGSGRAGPDTGELFF.

The genes are TRBV11-2 and TRBJ2-5; 7 bases are a match to TRBD2. CDR3 length equals 15 residues. The germline V gene has CDR1 SGHAT and CDR2 FQNNGV. The V and J ends lost 4 bases and 5 bases, in that order; junction bases with no gene match: 10. CDR3: CASSSKAGWVETQYF. In DNA, the CDR3 is TGTGCCAGCAGCTCCAAAGCGGGGTGGGTGGAGACCCAGTACTTC.

Points on this clone: Other DNA sequences from this sample encode an identical CDR3 as well. CDR3 loop: CASSRGSNQPQHF. CDR3 DNA sequence: TGTGCCAGCAGCAGAGGAAGCAATCAGCCCCAGCATTTT. The chain has TRBV11-3 and TRBJ1-5, with D uncertain. The CDR3 runs 13 residues. V shed 5 bases and J shed 1 base, with 6 bases lying between them. The V gene's germline CDR1 is SGHNT and CDR2 YENEEA.

The CDR3 coding sequence is TGCAGCGCTGGCCATGAGCAGTTCTTC. Translated: CSAGHEQFF. The chain uses TRBV20-1 and TRBJ2-1; D gene uncertain. The germline CDR1 and CDR2 sequences are DFQATT and SNEGSKA (reference sequence). The CDR3 contains 9 residues.

V gene TRBV9 combines with J gene TRBJ2-3; 11 positions match TRBD2. CDR3 length equals 18 residues. Per the germline V gene, CDR1 is SGDLS and CDR2 is YYNGEE. Trimming removed 0 bases from V and 6 bases from J; junction bases left unmatched: 12. For the CDR3, the DNA is TGTGCCAGCAGCGTAGGGCTAGCGGGGGGCGCGGCCCCTGATACGCAGTATTTT. Protein sequence: CASSVGLAGGAAPDTQYF.

The chain links TRBV3-1 (or the pseudogene TRBV3-2) to TRBJ2-1; no definite D call. CDR1 is LGHDT, CDR2 YNNKEL, per germline (reference sequence). The CDR3 covers 15 residues. Trimming cost V 0 bases and J 5 bases, with 11 bases left between them. The CDR3 reads CASSQDEAQNNEQFF. For the CDR3, the DNA is TGTGCCAGCAGCCAAGATGAGGCACAAAACAATGAGCAGTTCTTC.

This clone showed up just a few times. The chain recombines TRBV27 with TRBJ2-7; the match to TRBD2 covers 7 bases. J lost 3 bases, V lost 2 bases, and 16 bases had no gene match. The CDR3 runs to 18 residues. Germline V gives CDR1 MNHEY, CDR2 SMNVEV (reference sequence). CDR3 bases: TGTGCCAGCAGTTTAGGACACCTCACTAGCGCCTCCTTCTACGAGCAGTACTTC. This sequence encodes CASSLGHLTSASFYEQYF.

This chain uses TRBV19 with TRBJ2-5, with 12 bases identical to TRBD2. The ends lost 0 bases at V and 5 bases at J; junction bases unmatched: 13. There are 19 residues in the CDR3. CDR1 and CDR2 (germline): LNHDA, SQIVND (reference sequence). The CDR3: CASSIDARPSGGAGETQYF. CDR3 bases: TGTGCCAGTAGTATAGATGCGCGGCCTAGCGGGGGGGCGGGTGAGACCCAGTACTTC. Full variable domain (remainder filled in from reference TRBV19 and TRBJ2-5): DGGITQSPKYLFRKEGQNVTLSCEQNLNHDAMYWYRQDPGQGLRLIYYSQIVNDFQKGDIAEGYSVSREKKESFPLTVTSAQKNPTAFYLCASSIDARPSGGAGETQYFGPGTRLLVL.

V usage is TRBV19 and J usage is TRBJ1-3, with D tentatively TRBD1 (5 bases). The CDR3 has 18 amino acids. Germline loops: CDR1 LNHDA, CDR2 SQIVND (reference sequence). V lost 6 bases, J lost 1 base, and 22 bases lay in between. CDR3 nucleotides: TGTGCCAGTAGCACCAGTCGGAACAGGATTCGATCTGGAAACACCATATATTTT. As protein: CASSTSRNRIRSGNTIYF. Full variable domain (remainder filled in from reference TRBV19 and TRBJ1-3): DGGITQSPKYLFRKEGQNVTLSCEQNLNHDAMYWYRQDPGQGLRLIYYSQIVNDFQKGDIAEGYSVSREKKESFPLTVTSAQKNPTAFYLCASSTSRNRIRSGNTIYFGEGSWLTVV.

The chain carries TRBV11-2 and TRBJ1-5; 7 bases align to TRBD1. This CDR3 is built from 17 residues. The germline V gene has CDR1 SGHAT and CDR2 FQNNGV. V was clipped by 5 bases and J by 4 bases; unmatched bases: 14. The CDR3 region is CASSRSNTDRVNQPQHF. CDR3 coding DNA: TGTGCCAGCAGCCGCTCAAATACCGACAGGGTGAATCAGCCCCAGCATTTT.

This rearrangement joins TRBV5-1 to TRBJ2-1; the D gene is possibly TRBD1 (5 bases). This CDR3 region has 16 residues. Germline lookup yields CDR1 SGHRS and CDR2 YFSETQ. The ends were cut back, 0 bases at V and 3 bases at J, with 13 bases in the middle. The DNA of the CDR3 is TGCGCCAGCAGCTTGGCCCAGGGTTCCCGCTACAATGAGCAGTTCTTC. This encodes CASSLAQGSRYNEQFF.

This rearrangement joins TRBV20-1 to TRBJ2-2; no firm D call. V lost 3 bases, J lost 6 bases, and 8 bases lay in between. Germline values: CDR1 DFQATT, CDR2 SNEGSKA (reference sequence). The CDR3 is 12 residues long. The CDR3 is CSASPRAGELFF. CDR3 bases: TGCAGTGCTAGTCCCCGGGCCGGGGAGCTGTTTTTT.

The chain combines TRBV5-1 with TRBJ1-4, with D maybe TRBD1 (6 bases). This CDR3 contains 15 residues. V lost 1 base, J lost 0 bases, and 7 bases lay in between. Germline CDR1 and CDR2: SGHRS and YFSETQ. In DNA, the CDR3 is TGCGCCAGCAGCTTGAACAGGGCAACTAATGAAAAACTGTTTTTT. Translated, it gives CASSLNRATNEKLFF. Supplemented by reference TRBV5-1 and TRBJ1-4, the full variable domain reads KAGVTQTPRYLIKTRGQQVTLSCSPISGHRSVSWYQQTPGQGLQFLFEYFSETQRNKGNFPGRFSGRQFSNSRSEMNVSTLELGDSALYLCASSLNRATNEKLFFGSGTQLSVL.

The chain uses TRBV19 and TRBJ2-1; 8 bases match TRBD1. Germline V CDR1 and CDR2: LNHDA, SQIVND (reference sequence). Losses at the gene ends were 4 bases for V and 0 bases for J; bases not matched to a gene: 5. This CDR3 contains 16 residues. DNA of the CDR3: TGTGCCAGTAGTACCACGACAGGGGCCTCCTACAATGAGCAGTTCTTC. It yields the protein CASSTTTGASYNEQFF.

The CDR3 region has the DNA TGTGCCAGCAGGGTGACAGGGGTAGCTAATGAAAAACTGTTTTTT. Protein product: CASRVTGVANEKLFF. The V and J genes are TRBV2 and TRBJ1-4, with 8 bases aligning to TRBD1. The trim removed 6 bases at V and 3 bases at J, leaving 6 bases unmatched. CDR1 SNHLY and CDR2 FYNNEI come from the germline V gene. This CDR3 has 15 amino acids.

Regarding this clone: This CDR3 is also generated by other DNA sequences in the sample. The rearrangement uses TRBV18 and TRBJ2-3, with D maybe TRBD1 (5 bases). CDR1 is KGHSH, CDR2 LQKENI, per germline. The CDR3 runs 13 residues. The V end was cut by 3 bases, the J end by 6 bases, with 10 bases between. The CDR3 DNA sequence: TGTGCCAGCTCACCTCAGGGTAGGGATACGCAGTATTTT. It is translated as CASSPQGRDTQYF.

DNA for the CDR3: TGTGCCAGCAGCTTGGATCTGGCAGATGGAAACACCATATATTTT. It encodes CASSLDLADGNTIYF. The rearrangement uses TRBV5-4 and TRBJ1-3; D gene unclear. The CDR3 sequence is 15 residues long. In germline, CDR1 is SGHNT, CDR2 YYREEE (reference sequence). V was cut by 0 bases and J by 3 bases, with 10 bases left in between.

The rearrangement joins TRBV11-3 to TRBJ2-2; TRBD2 is a possible D gene (5 bases). This CDR3 spans 15 amino acids. In germline, CDR1 is SGHNT, CDR2 YENEEA. The germline V and J ends were trimmed by 5 bases and 3 bases, with 13 bases remaining between them. The CDR3 region has the DNA TGTGCCAGCAGCATACTACAGAGGGACACCGGGGAGCTGTTTTTT. It encodes CASSILQRDTGELFF.